A single sample is the source of the 29 T cell receptor beta chains below, sequenced in a study of T-cell reconstitution after alpha-beta-depleted transplantation in children. It was with unique molecular identifiers that the TCRbeta library was prepared. TCRdb re-analysed the PCR reads in MiXCR, keeping a single row per CDR3 protein. Of about 200,000 distinct CDR3 sequences in the sample, approximately 6.8% were seen once. The specimen comprised PBMCs, sampled before TCRalphabeta/CD19-depleted stem cell transplant. These TCRs come from a girl in the first two years of life with combined immunodeficiency, due to receive a stem cell transplant.

This clonotype was counted at least ten times. This sequence joins TRBV7-8 and TRBJ2-3; TRBD1 agrees at 8 bases. V gave up 2 bases and J gave up 4 bases; unmatched junction bases: 5. The CDR3 runs to 15 residues. From germline, CDR1 is SGHVS and CDR2 FQNEAQ. In DNA, the CDR3 is TGTGCCAGCAGCTTAATACAGGGGGTCCCAGATACGCAGTATTTT. Residues: CASSLIQGVPDTQYF.

This clonotype has at least ten counts. The chain employs TRBV28 and TRBJ2-1; 12 nucleotides match TRBD2. The V and J ends lost 2 bases and 10 bases, in that order; junction bases with no gene match: 9. The CDR3 is 16 residues long. CDR1 is MDHEN, CDR2 SYDVKM, per germline. The CDR3 reads CASSLRLAGGAWEQFF. CDR3 bases: TGTGCCAGCAGTTTACGGCTAGCGGGAGGGGCGTGGGAGCAGTTCTTC. The full variable domain, with the rest looked up from reference TRBV28 and TRBJ2-1, is DVKVTQSSRYLVKRTGEKVFLECVQDMDHENMFWYRQDPGLGLRLIYFSYDVKMKEKGDIPEGYSVSREKKERFSLILESASTNQTSMYLCASSLRLAGGAWEQFFGPGTRLTVL.

Many counts were recorded for this clonotype. The chain is built from TRBV5-6 and TRBJ2-1, with 11 bases identical to TRBD2. Germline-derived CDR1 and CDR2 are SGHDT and YYEEEE. V dropped 6 bases and J dropped 6; count of bases not matched to a gene: 5. The CDR3 runs 14 residues. CDR3: CASTLTSGANEQFF. The CDR3 nucleotides read TGTGCCAGCACCCTGACTAGCGGGGCCAATGAGCAGTTCTTC.

This clonotype has a handful of counts. This chain joins TRBV4-2 and TRBJ2-5, with D unclear. The ends were cut back, 0 bases at V and 5 bases at J, with 4 bases in the middle. The CDR3 spans 12 residues. Germline assignment: CDR1 LGHNA and CDR2 YNFKEQ. The CDR3 bases are TGTGCCAGCAGCCAAGATACGGAGACCCAGTACTTC. Its translation: CASSQDTETQYF.

This clonotype was recorded many times. This rearrangement joins TRBV12-3 or TRBV12-4 to TRBJ2-5; TRBD2 matches 11 bases. The CDR3 spans 18 residues. Trimming at V came to 4 bases and at J to 5 bases, leaving 15 bases not matched to a gene. Here the CDR3 DNA reads TGTGCCAGCAGTTCACCCCTAGCGGGGGGCCCGCGCTGGGAGACCCAGTACTTC. This translates into CASSSPLAGGPRWETQYF.

This clonotype appeared many times. This chain connects TRBV29-1 to TRBJ2-7; D is tentatively TRBD1 or TRBD2 (7 bases each). The germline V gene encodes CDR1 SQVTM and CDR2 ANQGSEA. V dropped 2 bases and J dropped 6 bases, with 14 bases sitting between them. This CDR3 contains 13 residues. Here the CDR3 DNA reads TGCAGCGTTGAACAAGGGGGCGGGGGCGAGCAGTACTTC. Residues: CSVEQGGGGEQYF.

This clonotype occurred many times. The chain employs TRBV20-1 and TRBJ2-7, with 10 bases fitting TRBD1. CDR3 size: 14 residues. Germline V gene data show CDR1 as DFQATT and CDR2 as SNEGSKA (reference sequence). The V and J ends lost 3 bases and 4 bases, in that order; junction bases with no gene match: 6. The CDR3 loop reads CSARMTGGLYEQYF. The CDR3 bases are TGCAGTGCTAGGATGACAGGGGGCCTGTACGAGCAGTACTTC.

The table lists this clonotype with many counts. J is TRBJ1-1 and V is TRBV5-1; weak D call: TRBD1 (6 bases). There are 15 residues in the CDR3. The V end lost 4 bases, the J end lost 8 bases, and 21 bases lay between the germline ends. Germline V CDR1 and CDR2: SGHRS, YFSETQ. The CDR3 region has the DNA TGCGCCAGCAGCGAGGGACATATGATAGGGGGAGAAGCTTTCTTT. Its translation is CASSEGHMIGGEAFF.

This clonotype was seen a handful of times. The chain couples TRBV28 to TRBJ1-5; possible D gene TRBD1, 6 bases. V shed 8 bases and J shed 0 bases, with 11 bases lying between them. Germline V gene sequence: CDR1 MDHEN, CDR2 SYDVKM. The CDR3 sequence is 14 residues long. The CDR3 nucleotides read TGTGCCAGCTCAGGGGATCATAGCAATCAGCCCCAGCATTTT. It encodes CASSGDHSNQPQHF.

This clonotype appeared many times. This sequence joins TRBV4-1 and TRBJ1-4, with D hard to call. Per germline, CDR1 MGHRA and CDR2 YSYEKL. This CDR3 comprises 12 residues. Trimming pared 0 bases from V and 8 bases from J, leaving 4 bases between. The CDR3 nucleotides read TGCGCCAGCAGCCAAGATCAGGAAAAACTGTTTTTT. It translates to CASSQDQEKLFF.

This clonotype was picked up many times. The chain recombines TRBV28 with TRBJ2-1; the D is unclear. The CDR3 extends over 13 amino acids. Germline V gene lookup returns CDR1 MDHEN and CDR2 SYDVKM. V shed 3 bases and J shed 6 bases, with 9 bases lying between them. This CDR3 reads CASSFQGSNEQFF. The CDR3, as DNA: TGTGCCAGCAGTTTTCAAGGTTCCAATGAGCAGTTCTTC.

This clonotype was counted ten times or more. The chain uses TRBV28 and TRBJ2-7, with D perhaps assigned TRBD1 or TRBD2 (5 bases each). The CDR3 contains 17 residues. CDR1 is MDHEN, CDR2 SYDVKM, per germline. V was shortened by 5 bases and J by 0 bases, with 20 bases between the two germline ends. Here the CDR3 reads CASSLLGTGSSSYEQYF. In DNA, the CDR3 is TGTGCCAGCAGTCTTTTAGGGACGGGATCCAGCTCCTACGAGCAGTACTTC. The whole variable domain, filled in from reference TRBV28 and TRBJ2-7, reads DVKVTQSSRYLVKRTGEKVFLECVQDMDHENMFWYRQDPGLGLRLIYFSYDVKMKEKGDIPEGYSVSREKKERFSLILESASTNQTSMYLCASSLLGTGSSSYEQYFGPGTRLTVT.

In this sample, this clonotype turned up many times. The genes are TRBV30 and TRBJ2-1; possible D gene TRBD1, 6 bases. The CDR3 contains 14 residues. Trimming took 0 bases from V and 2 from J, leaving 8 bases between them. CDR1 GTSNPN and CDR2 SVGIG come from the germline V gene (reference sequence). CDR3 sequence: CAWSVRDTYNEQFF. As DNA, the CDR3 is TGTGCCTGGAGTGTACGGGACACCTACAATGAGCAGTTCTTC. The whole variable domain, filled in from reference TRBV30 and TRBJ2-1, reads SQTIHQWPATLVQPVGSPLSLECTVEGTSNPNLYWYRQAAGRGLQLLFYSVGIGQISSEVPQNLSASRPQDRQFILSSKKLLLSDSGFYLCAWSVRDTYNEQFFGPGTRLTVL.

The chain has TRBV20-1 and TRBJ1-5, with 7 bases lining up with TRBD1. V trimming: 5 bases; J trimming: 6 bases; junction bases outside the gene matches: 7. Per germline, CDR1 DFQATT and CDR2 SNEGSKA (reference sequence). The length of the CDR3 is 13 residues. The CDR3 DNA is TGCAGTGCTTCTAACAGGGGCGGTCAGCCCCAGCATTTT. Translation: CSASNRGGQPQHF.

This clonotype was seen many times. CDR3 sequence (DNA): TGTGCCAGCACGAGACTAGCGAGCGGTGAGCAGTTCTTC. Its protein product is CASTRLASGEQFF. V usage is TRBV27 and J usage is TRBJ2-1; 8 nucleotides align to TRBD2. The CDR3 has 13 amino acids. From germline, CDR1 is MNHEY and CDR2 SMNVEV (reference sequence). The J segment lost 9 bases and the V segment lost 7 bases, leaving 8 bases of the junction unmatched.

This clonotype was counted many times. This chain uses TRBV5-6 with TRBJ2-1, with TRBD2 matching over 10 bases. This CDR3 has 16 amino acids. In germline, CDR1 is SGHDT, CDR2 YYEEEE. V shed 0 bases, J shed 4 bases, and the junction held 4 bases outside the gene matches. Here the CDR3 DNA reads TGTGCCAGCAGCTTGGCCCTAGCGGGAGTTTACAATGAGCAGTTCTTC. It translates to CASSLALAGVYNEQFF.

This clonotype showed up many times. The V and J genes are TRBV6-5 and TRBJ1-2; 7 nucleotides agree with TRBD1. Germline V gene sequence: CDR1 MNHEY, CDR2 SVGAGI. The CDR3 is made up of 14 amino acids. V lost 0 bases and J lost 6; bases outside the gene matches: 4. CDR3 amino acids: CASSYSTGINGYTF. DNA of the CDR3: TGTGCCAGCAGTTACTCGACAGGGATTAATGGCTACACCTTC.

This clonotype was recorded many times. The chain joins TRBV5-6 to TRBJ2-1; D perhaps matches TRBD2 (6 bases). Germline V gene lookup returns CDR1 SGHDT and CDR2 YYEEEE. V was clipped by 3 bases and J by 0 bases, with 10 bases between them. CDR3 length: 15 amino acids. Written as DNA, the CDR3 is TGTGCCAGCAGCTCTTGGGGAGGCTCCTACAATGAGCAGTTCTTC. Translated: CASSSWGGSYNEQFF.

This clonotype was counted at least ten times. The V gene is TRBV12-3 or TRBV12-4, the J gene TRBJ2-3, with D uncertain. V lost 6 bases, J lost 2 bases, and 3 bases lay in between. The CDR3 runs 11 residues. In DNA, the CDR3 is TGTGCCAGCAGGGACACAGATACGCAGTATTTT. Its translation is CASRDTDTQYF.

This clonotype was observed at least ten times. The chain combines TRBV21-1 with TRBJ2-5; TRBD1, the D gene given by the table, was not confirmed from the DNA. TRBV21-1 is a pseudogene. This CDR3 comprises 15 residues. The CDR3 DNA follows: TGTGCCAGCAGCCCCGGGGAGAGTAACCAAGAGACCCAGTACTTC. This sequence encodes CASSPGESNQETQYF.

This clonotype was observed many times. The rearrangement links TRBV20-1 to TRBJ2-7; TRBD1 agrees at 9 bases. V was pared by 6 bases and J by 8 bases, with 8 bases of the junction left unmatched. The length of the CDR3 is 12 residues. CDR1 is DFQATT and CDR2 is SNEGSKA in the germline V gene (reference sequence). The CDR3 DNA reads as TGCAGTGCCACCACAGGGGGCGCCCAGCAGTACTTC. Protein product: CSATTGGAQQYF.

This clonotype was seen repeatedly, ten times or more. The genes are TRBV4-3 and TRBJ2-1; TRBD2 aligns across 10 bases. The germline CDR1 and CDR2 sequences are LGHNA and YSLEER. The CDR3 length is 16 residues. The trim removed 0 bases at V and 9 bases at J, leaving 8 bases unmatched. CDR3 nucleotides: TGCGCCAGCAGCCAAGATCGGCTAGCGGGAGATACTGAGCAGTTCTTC. It specifies CASSQDRLAGDTEQFF.

This clonotype was seen ten or more times. This chain uses TRBV9 with TRBJ2-2; D might be TRBD1 or TRBD2, each matching 6 bases. Germline V CDR1 and CDR2: SGDLS, YYNGEE. The CDR3 totals 15 residues. With 4 bases removed from V and 1 base from J, the gap between germline ends came to 11 bases. DNA of the CDR3: TGTGCCAGCAGCCAGGGGACTCGGAACACCGGGGAGCTGTTTTTT. It translates to CASSQGTRNTGELFF.

Ten or more counts support this clonotype. This sequence joins TRBV7-8 and TRBJ2-7; the D is unclear. The CDR3 contains 17 residues. Trimming took 6 bases from V and 2 from J, leaving 23 bases between them. Germline CDR1 and CDR2: SGHVS and FQNEAQ. CDR3 in DNA: TGTGCCAGCAGTCCATCCCGACCGGACCAGTCAGCCTACGAGCAGTACTTC. The encoded protein is CASSPSRPDQSAYEQYF.

This clonotype was seen repeatedly, ten times or more. The V gene is TRBV20-1, the J gene TRBJ2-3, with 15 bases lining up with TRBD2. CDR3 length equals 18 residues. Germline values: CDR1 DFQATT, CDR2 SNEGSKA (reference sequence). The V segment lost 4 bases and the J segment 2 bases; nucleotides outside the gene matches: 10. CDR3 amino acids: CSAKKGGLAGGPTDTQYF. The CDR3 nucleotides are TGCAGTGCTAAAAAAGGGGGACTAGCGGGGGGCCCCACAGATACGCAGTATTTT.

There are a few counts of this clonotype. This chain uses TRBV5-5 with TRBJ2-3; no clear D. CDR3 length: 14 residues. V lost 5 bases and J lost 5, with 15 bases in between. Germline V gene sequence: CDR1 SGHKS, CDR2 YYEKEE (reference sequence). This chain's CDR3 is CASSHLDGKDTQYF. The CDR3 nucleotides are TGTGCCAGCAGTCATCTCGACGGAAAAGATACGCAGTATTTT.

This clonotype was picked up many times. The gene calls are TRBV11-2 and TRBJ2-1; a possible D gene is TRBD2 (6 bases). The CDR3 is 14 residues long. CDR1 and CDR2 from the germline V gene are SGHAT and FQNNGV. The germline V and J ends were trimmed by 0 bases and 4 bases, with 7 bases remaining between them. CDR3 in DNA: TGTGCCAGCAGCTTAGATAGCGGTTACAATGAGCAGTTCTTC. This translates into CASSLDSGYNEQFF.

Concerning this clonotype itself: This may be a read error: a much more frequent sequence differs by one nucleotide. The chain uses TRBV28 and TRBJ1-1; D remains unclear. CDR3 size: 12 residues. Germline V lookup: CDR1 MDHEN, CDR2 SYDVKM. The CDR3 loop reads CDSSFELTEAFF. CDR3 in DNA: TGTGACAGCAGTTTCGAACTCACTGAAGCTTTCTTT.

This chain joins TRBV27 and TRBJ2-2; unclear D gene. Germline V gives CDR1 MNHEY, CDR2 SMNVEV (reference sequence). The CDR3 has 13 amino acids. V was pared by 1 base and J by 4 bases, with 4 bases between. CDR3: CASSLWSTGELFF. The CDR3 nucleotides are TGTGCCAGCAGTTTATGGTCCACCGGGGAGCTGTTTTTT.